One sample yielded the 26 T cell receptor beta chains listed below, sequenced in a study of patients and donors after allogeneic stem cell transplantation. In TCRdb, the RT-PCR reads were re-called with MiXCR into one record per CDR3 protein. The data contain 150,000 to 250,000 distinct CDR3 sequences, around two fifths of them singletons. What was sequenced was blood, either unsorted or a sorted T cell fraction (not recorded which). The origin of the receptors is a human donor who was either an allogeneic HSCT recipient or a stem cell or donor lymphocyte infusion donor (not recorded which). It is not recorded whose cells these are; they may come from a transplant donor.

The V gene is TRBV29-1, the J gene TRBJ2-3, with TRBD2 identical over 7 bases. The CDR3 contains 14 residues. The V gene's germline CDR1 is SQVTM and CDR2 ANQGSEA. With 1 base clipped from V and 1 base from J, the junction kept 2 bases outside the gene matches. The CDR3 spells CSVEGGGGTDTQYF. As DNA, the CDR3 is TGCAGCGTTGAAGGTGGGGGGGGCACAGATACGCAGTATTTT.

The rearrangement joins TRBV12-3 or TRBV12-4 to TRBJ2-1; D perhaps matches TRBD2 (6 bases). This CDR3 is 14 amino acids long. V was trimmed by 7 bases and J by 5 bases, leaving 15 bases between them. CDR3 bases: TGTGCCAGCAAAGAGGCTAGCGTAAACAATGAGCAGTTCTTC. Translated, it gives CASKEASVNNEQFF.

The rearrangement uses TRBV12-3 or TRBV12-4 and TRBJ1-1; D perhaps matches TRBD1 (5 bases). This CDR3 contains 13 residues. Trimming removed 3 bases from V and 4 bases from J, with 9 bases in between. The CDR3 DNA follows: TGTGCCAGCAGTTTTGGACATCCCACTGAAGCTTTCTTT. Protein sequence: CASSFGHPTEAFF.

In this sample, this clonotype turned up a few times. The chain links TRBV6-2 or TRBV6-3 to TRBJ1-5, with TRBD1 matching over 7 bases. V shed 5 bases, J shed 11 bases, and the junction held 6 bases outside the gene matches. The CDR3 length is 12 residues. CDR1 and CDR2 from the germline V gene are MNHEY and SVGEGT. The CDR3 sequence: CASSGQERAQHF. The CDR3 bases are TGTGCCAGCAGTGGACAGGAACGGGCCCAGCATTTT.

This clonotype occurred a few times. The chain combines TRBV6-5 with TRBJ1-2; D gene uncertain. The CDR3 spans 14 residues. The germline V gene encodes CDR1 MNHEY and CDR2 SVGAGI. The V end was cut by 10 bases, the J end by 0 bases, with 15 bases between. CDR3: CATYGLLSNYGYTF. CDR3 bases: TGTGCCACCTATGGCCTACTCTCTAACTATGGCTACACCTTC.

This clonotype was detected a few times. The chain is built from TRBV5-1 and TRBJ1-2; 8 nucleotides match TRBD1. The CDR3 runs to 15 residues. Trimming at V came to 1 base and at J to 7 bases, leaving 9 bases not matched to a gene. The V gene's germline CDR1 is SGHRS and CDR2 YFSETQ. In DNA form, the CDR3 reads TGCGCCAGCAGCTTGATCCAGGGGGCCTTGGGTGGCTACACCTTC. It codes for CASSLIQGALGGYTF.

This sequence joins TRBV7-9 and TRBJ1-1, with D unclear. The CDR3 runs 13 residues. Deletions cut 2 bases from V and 8 bases from J, with 12 bases between. Germline CDR1 and CDR2: SEHNR and FQNEAQ (reference sequence). The CDR3: CASSLTEGIEAFF. The DNA of the CDR3 is TGTGCCAGCAGCTTAACTGAGGGCATCGAAGCTTTCTTT.

The CDR3 DNA is TGTGCCAGCAGCTCCACCTGGGAGGAGGCAGATACGCAGTATTTT. This encodes CASSSTWEEADTQYF. This chain connects TRBV11-3 to TRBJ2-3, with D perhaps matching TRBD2 (6 bases). From germline, CDR1 is SGHNT and CDR2 YENEEA. This CDR3 is built from 15 residues. With 4 bases removed from V and 4 bases from J, the gap between germline ends came to 15 bases.

The CDR3 DNA is TGTGCCAGCAGCTCCTTGGGGCGGGGTCCACAAGAGACCCAGTACTTC. Protein product: CASSSLGRGPQETQYF. The chain recombines TRBV7-2 with TRBJ2-5; D is possibly TRBD2 (6 bases). Trimming took off 4 bases at V and 2 bases at J, with 17 bases between the two ends. The germline CDR1 and CDR2 sequences are SGHTA and FQGNSA. The CDR3 is 16 residues long.

The gene calls are TRBV27 and TRBJ2-1; tentatively, D is TRBD2 (5 bases). There are 12 residues in the CDR3. V shed 6 bases and J shed 7 bases, with 10 bases lying between them. Germline CDR1 MNHEY, CDR2 SMNVEV (reference sequence). CDR3 protein: CASSEGPNEQFF. The CDR3 region has the DNA TGTGCCAGCAGCGAGGGTCCTAATGAGCAGTTCTTC.

This clonotype was counted between two and nine times. The chain links TRBV7-9 to TRBJ2-5; D may be TRBD2 (6 bases). The germline V and J ends were trimmed by 5 bases and 4 bases, with 23 bases remaining between them. The CDR3 runs 17 residues. In germline, CDR1 is SEHNR, CDR2 FQNEAQ (reference sequence). CDR3 nucleotide sequence: TGTGCCAGCAGCACCCCCGGGAGACGGGGTATTGTAGAGACCCAGTACTTC. Its protein is CASSTPGRRGIVETQYF.

The rearrangement joins TRBV21-1 to TRBJ1-2. TRBV21-1 is a known pseudogene. This CDR3 spans 14 amino acids. The CDR3 DNA reads TGTGCCAGCAGCAAAGGGAGTCCTTCGGGGGGCTACACCTTC. Encoded protein: CASSKGSPSGGYTF.

There are a few counts of this clonotype. The rearrangement links TRBV12-3 or TRBV12-4 to TRBJ1-4, with 7 bases matching TRBD1. Trimming at V came to 5 bases and at J to 3 bases, leaving 3 bases not matched to a gene. There are 14 residues in the CDR3. CDR3 in DNA: TGTGCCAGCAGTAGGGACAGAGCTAATGAAAAACTGTTTTTT. Translating it yields CASSRDRANEKLFF.

The sample holds a few counts of this clonotype. V usage is TRBV29-1 and J usage is TRBJ1-1; D might be TRBD1 (5 bases). The CDR3 runs to 12 residues. The V end lost 0 bases, the J end lost 4 bases, and 6 bases lay between the germline ends. Germline-derived CDR1 and CDR2 are SQVTM and ANQGSEA. In DNA, the CDR3 is TGCAGCGTTGAAGAGACAGTCACTGAAGCTTTCTTT. Protein sequence: CSVEETVTEAFF.

This chain joins TRBV11-2 and TRBJ1-5; D might be TRBD1 (6 bases). V was cut by 5 bases and J by 6 bases, with 17 bases left in between. Germline V gene lookup returns CDR1 SGHAT and CDR2 FQNNGV. The CDR3 has 15 residues. The CDR3 bases are TGTGCCAGCAGCGACGGACCGATAGGGGGTCAGCCCCAGCATTTT. Protein: CASSDGPIGGQPQHF.

This clonotype has only a few counts. The chain recombines TRBV7-9 with TRBJ1-1, with TRBD1 matching 7 bases. Unmatched junction bases numbered 4, after V lost 1 base and J lost 2 bases. This CDR3 has 15 amino acids. Germline V gene lookup returns CDR1 SEHNR and CDR2 FQNEAQ (reference sequence). In DNA form, the CDR3 reads TGTGCCAGCAGCTTAGAGGGGGCGTATAACACTGAAGCTTTCTTT. This sequence encodes CASSLEGAYNTEAFF.

V gene TRBV4-3 combines with J gene TRBJ1-2; maybe TRBD1 (5 bases). The V gene's germline CDR1 is LGHNA and CDR2 YSLEER. V lost 2 bases, J lost 4 bases, and 17 bases lay in between. The CDR3 runs 16 residues. CDR3 residues: CASSQFDDGGTYGYTF. The CDR3 DNA is TGCGCCAGCAGCCAATTTGATGACGGGGGGACCTATGGCTACACCTTC.

This chain uses TRBV9 with TRBJ1-1, with 9 bases matching TRBD1. Looked up from germline, CDR1 is SGDLS and CDR2 is YYNGEE. With 1 base clipped from V and 7 bases from J, the junction kept 2 bases outside the gene matches. The CDR3 has 13 amino acids. The CDR3 is CASSVTGGGEAFF. DNA for the CDR3: TGTGCCAGCAGCGTAACAGGGGGCGGTGAAGCTTTCTTT. Full variable domain (missing parts from reference TRBV9 and TRBJ1-1): DSGVTQTPKHLITATGQRVTLRCSPRSGDLSVYWYQQSLDQGLQFLIQYYNGEERAKGNILERFSAQQFPDLHSELNLSSLELGDSALYFCASSVTGGGEAFFGQGTRLTVV.

The chain couples TRBV25-1 to TRBJ1-5; D ambiguous. CDR3 length equals 12 residues. V shed 4 bases and J shed 1 base, with 2 bases lying between them. CDR1 and CDR2 from the germline V gene are MGHDK and SYGVNS. The CDR3 spells CASSVSNQPQHF. The DNA for the CDR3 is TGTGCCAGCAGTGTAAGCAATCAGCCCCAGCATTTT.

The V call is TRBV5-1, the J call TRBJ2-2; D gene uncertain. Trimming shortened V by 2 bases and J by 4 bases, and 12 bases separated the two germline ends. The CDR3 consists of 15 residues. Germline CDR1 reads SGHRS; CDR2 reads YFSETQ. This CDR3 reads CASSLAVVGTGELFF. The DNA for the CDR3 is TGCGCCAGCAGCTTAGCAGTCGTTGGCACCGGGGAGCTGTTTTTT.

This clonotype was counted between two and nine times. The J gene is TRBJ2-1, the V gene TRBV6-2 or TRBV6-3; D is ambiguous. The CDR3 consists of 14 residues. Trimming took 6 bases from V and 0 from J, leaving 9 bases between them. The germline CDR1 and CDR2 sequences are MNHEY and SVGEGT. The CDR3 DNA is TGTGCCAGCAGGCCCGGTAGCTCCTACAATGAGCAGTTCTTC. Its protein product is CASRPGSSYNEQFF.

This clonotype was observed once. The chain uses TRBV27 and TRBJ2-3; D may be TRBD2 (5 bases). Germline V gene lookup returns CDR1 MNHEY and CDR2 SMNVEV (reference sequence). The CDR3 covers 15 residues. With 7 bases removed from V and 1 base from J, the gap between germline ends came to 15 bases. The CDR3 is CASTPGGRGTDTQYF. CDR3 nucleotide sequence: TGTGCCAGCACCCCCGGTGGGCGGGGCACAGATACGCAGTATTTT.

The V gene is TRBV25-1, the J gene TRBJ1-3, with D unresolved. The CDR3 contains 15 residues. Trimming removed 2 bases at V and 0 bases at J, with 8 bases between. Germline V gene lookup returns CDR1 MGHDK and CDR2 SYGVNS. This CDR3 reads CASSEDTDSGNTIYF. The CDR3 DNA reads as TGTGCCAGCAGTGAAGATACAGACTCTGGAAACACCATATATTTT.

The DNA of the CDR3 is TGTGCCAGCAGTACTTTGACAGGGACAGGCCAGCCCCAGCATTTT. The encoded protein is CASSTLTGTGQPQHF. The genes are TRBV12-3 or TRBV12-4 and TRBJ1-5, with TRBD1 identical over 8 bases. This CDR3 is 15 amino acids long. The V gene end was trimmed by 5 bases and the J gene end by 7 bases; junction bases not matched to a gene: 10.

The chain is built from TRBV21-1 and TRBJ2-1; TRBD2, the table's D call, was not compared with the DNA. TRBV21-1 is assigned pseudogene status. The CDR3 totals 17 residues. The CDR3 protein is CASSKNDAGVSYNEQFF. For the CDR3, the DNA is TGTGCCAGCAGCAAAAATGACGCGGGAGTTTCCTACAATGAGCAGTTCTTC.

This chain uses TRBV19 with TRBJ2-5, with D possibly being TRBD1 (5 bases). V was cut by 6 bases and J by 6 bases, with 17 bases left in between. CDR1 and CDR2 (germline): LNHDA, SQIVND (reference sequence). This CDR3 region has 14 residues. The CDR3 sequence is CASSAIQARKTQYF. In nucleotides, the CDR3 is TGTGCCAGTAGCGCGATACAGGCTAGAAAGACCCAGTACTTC.